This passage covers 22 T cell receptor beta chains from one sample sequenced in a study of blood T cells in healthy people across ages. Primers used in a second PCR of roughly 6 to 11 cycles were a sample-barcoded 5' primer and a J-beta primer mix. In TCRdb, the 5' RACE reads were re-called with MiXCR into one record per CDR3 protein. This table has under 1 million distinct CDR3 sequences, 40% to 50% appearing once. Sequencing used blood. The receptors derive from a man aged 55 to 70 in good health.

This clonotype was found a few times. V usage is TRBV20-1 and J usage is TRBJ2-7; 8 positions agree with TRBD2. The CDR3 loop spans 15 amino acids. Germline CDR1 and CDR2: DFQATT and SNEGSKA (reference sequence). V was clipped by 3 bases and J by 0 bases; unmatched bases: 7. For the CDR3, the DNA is TGCAGTGCTAGGCCTTTAGCGGGGAGCTCCTACGAGCAGTACTTC. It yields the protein CSARPLAGSSYEQYF.

The CDR3 nucleotides read TGCGCCAGCAGTTGGCATCCGACCTACGAGCAGTACTTC. Translating gives CASSWHPTYEQYF. The chain couples TRBV5-1 to TRBJ2-7, with D unclear. The CDR3 is 13 residues long. The V and J ends lost 5 bases and 2 bases respectively, with 11 bases between them. The germline V gene has CDR1 SGHRS and CDR2 YFSETQ.

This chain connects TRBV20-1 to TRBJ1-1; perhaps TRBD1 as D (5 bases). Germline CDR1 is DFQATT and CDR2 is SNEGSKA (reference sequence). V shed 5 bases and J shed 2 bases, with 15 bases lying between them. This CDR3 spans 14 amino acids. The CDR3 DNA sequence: TGCAGTGCTCCTAAGCGGGGGATCAACACTGAAGCTTTCTTT. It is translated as CSAPKRGINTEAFF.

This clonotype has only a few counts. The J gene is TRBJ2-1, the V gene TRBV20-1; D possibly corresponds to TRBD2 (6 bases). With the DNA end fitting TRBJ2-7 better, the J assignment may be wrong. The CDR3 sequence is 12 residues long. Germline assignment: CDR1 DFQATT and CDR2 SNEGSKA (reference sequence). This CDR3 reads CSAIAGHNEQYF. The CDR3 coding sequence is TGCAGTGCTATTGCGGGGCACAATGAGCAGTACTTC.

CDR3 sequence: CASSLEAFTDTQYF. CDR3 nucleotides: TGTGCCAGCAGCTTGGAGGCATTCACAGATACGCAGTATTTT. This chain joins TRBV5-5 and TRBJ2-3; D unresolved. Germline CDR1 and CDR2: SGHKS and YYEKEE (reference sequence). V lost 0 bases, J lost 2 bases, and 7 bases lay in between. This CDR3 comprises 14 residues.

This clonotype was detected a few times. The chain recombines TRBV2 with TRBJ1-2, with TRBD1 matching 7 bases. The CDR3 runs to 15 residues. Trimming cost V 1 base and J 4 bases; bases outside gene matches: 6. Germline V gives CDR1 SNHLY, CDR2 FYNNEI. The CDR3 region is CASSEVAGGSYGYTF. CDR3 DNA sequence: TGTGCCAGCAGTGAAGTGGCAGGGGGAAGCTATGGCTACACCTTC.

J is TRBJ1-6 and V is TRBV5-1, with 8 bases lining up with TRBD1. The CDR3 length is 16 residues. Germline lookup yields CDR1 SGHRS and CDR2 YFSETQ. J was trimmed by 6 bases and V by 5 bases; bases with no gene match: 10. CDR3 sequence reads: CASRSQTGTGNSPLHF. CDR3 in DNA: TGCGCCAGCAGATCCCAAACAGGGACAGGTAATTCACCCCTCCACTTT.

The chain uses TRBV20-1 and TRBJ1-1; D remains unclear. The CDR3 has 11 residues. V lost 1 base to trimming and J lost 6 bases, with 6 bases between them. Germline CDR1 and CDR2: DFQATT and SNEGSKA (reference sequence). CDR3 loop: CSARGAAEAFF. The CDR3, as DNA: TGCAGTGCTAGAGGGGCGGCTGAAGCTTTCTTT.

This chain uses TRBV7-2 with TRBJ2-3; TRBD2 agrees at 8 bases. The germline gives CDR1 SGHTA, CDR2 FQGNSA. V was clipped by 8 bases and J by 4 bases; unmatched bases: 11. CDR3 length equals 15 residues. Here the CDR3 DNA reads TGTGCCAGCGGGGCGAGCGGGGGAGGGGCAGATACGCAGTATTTT. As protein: CASGASGGGADTQYF.

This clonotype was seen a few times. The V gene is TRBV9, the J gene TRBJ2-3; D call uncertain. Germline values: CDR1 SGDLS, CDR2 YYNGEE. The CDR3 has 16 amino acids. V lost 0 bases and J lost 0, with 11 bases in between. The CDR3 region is CASSVAWDYSTDTQYF. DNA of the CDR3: TGTGCCAGCAGCGTAGCGTGGGATTATAGCACAGATACGCAGTATTTT. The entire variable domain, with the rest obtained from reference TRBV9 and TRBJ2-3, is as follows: DSGVTQTPKHLITATGQRVTLRCSPRSGDLSVYWYQQSLDQGLQFLIQYYNGEERAKGNILERFSAQQFPDLHSELNLSSLELGDSALYFCASSVAWDYSTDTQYFGPGTRLTVL.

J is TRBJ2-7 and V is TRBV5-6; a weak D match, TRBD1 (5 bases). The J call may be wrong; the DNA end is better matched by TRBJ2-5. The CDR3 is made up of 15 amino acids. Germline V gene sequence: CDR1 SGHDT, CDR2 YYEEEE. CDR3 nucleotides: TGTGCCAGCAGCTTGGGGCAGGGAAGGTTCAAGACCCAGTACTTC. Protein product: CASSLGQGRFKTQYF.

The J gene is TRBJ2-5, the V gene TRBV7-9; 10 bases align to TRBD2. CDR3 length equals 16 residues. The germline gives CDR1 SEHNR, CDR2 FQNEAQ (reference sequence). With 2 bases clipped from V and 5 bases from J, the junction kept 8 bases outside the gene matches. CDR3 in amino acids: CASSLTSGGAHETQYF. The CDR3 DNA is TGTGCCAGCAGCTTAACCAGCGGGGGGGCTCACGAGACCCAGTACTTC.

As DNA, the CDR3 is TGCAGTGCTAGAATGGTCAACGAGCAGTACTTC. Translating gives CSARMVNEQYF. V and J are TRBV20-1 and TRBJ2-7; D is unclear. Germline values: CDR1 DFQATT, CDR2 SNEGSKA (reference sequence). This CDR3 contains 11 residues. V gave up 2 bases and J gave up 5 bases, with 7 bases separating them.

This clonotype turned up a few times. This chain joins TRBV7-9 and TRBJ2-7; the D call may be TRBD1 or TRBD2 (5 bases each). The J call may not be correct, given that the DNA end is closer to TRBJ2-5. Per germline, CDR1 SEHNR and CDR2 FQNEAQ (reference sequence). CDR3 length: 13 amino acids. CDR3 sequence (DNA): TGTGCCAGCACCATACGGGGCCATGAGACCCAGTACTTC. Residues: CASTIRGHETQYF.

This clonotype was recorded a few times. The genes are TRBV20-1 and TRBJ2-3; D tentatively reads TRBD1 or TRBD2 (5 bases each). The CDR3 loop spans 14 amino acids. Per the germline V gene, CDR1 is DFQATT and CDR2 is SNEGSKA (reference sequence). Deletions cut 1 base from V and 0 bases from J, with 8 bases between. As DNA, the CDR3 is TGCAGTGCTAGAGGCCGGGGCAGCACAGATACGCAGTATTTT. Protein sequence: CSARGRGSTDTQYF.

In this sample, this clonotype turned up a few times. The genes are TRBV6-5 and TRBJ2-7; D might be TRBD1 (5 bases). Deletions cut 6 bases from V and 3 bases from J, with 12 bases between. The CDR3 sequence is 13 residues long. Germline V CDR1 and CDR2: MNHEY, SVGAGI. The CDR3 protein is CASSPRVNYEQYF. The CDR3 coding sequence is TGTGCCAGCAGCCCCAGGGTAAACTACGAGCAGTACTTC.

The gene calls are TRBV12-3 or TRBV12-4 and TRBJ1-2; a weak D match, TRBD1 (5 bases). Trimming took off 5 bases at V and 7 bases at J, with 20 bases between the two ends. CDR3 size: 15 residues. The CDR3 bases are TGTGCCAGCAGTCGACGGACCCTATGGGGGGGTGGCTACACCTTC. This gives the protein CASSRRTLWGGGYTF.

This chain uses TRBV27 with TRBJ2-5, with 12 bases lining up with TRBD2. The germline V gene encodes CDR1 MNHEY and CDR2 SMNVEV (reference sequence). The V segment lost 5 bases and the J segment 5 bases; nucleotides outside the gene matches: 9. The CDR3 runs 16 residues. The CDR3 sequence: CASSPTSGGRLETQYF. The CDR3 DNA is TGTGCCAGCAGTCCGACTAGCGGGGGCCGCTTGGAGACCCAGTACTTC.

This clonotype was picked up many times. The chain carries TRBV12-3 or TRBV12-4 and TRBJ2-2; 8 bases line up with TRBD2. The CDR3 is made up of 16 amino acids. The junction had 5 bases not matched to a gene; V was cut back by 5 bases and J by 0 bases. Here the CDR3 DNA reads TGTGCCAGCAGTCGTAGCGGGGCAACGAACACCGGGGAGCTGTTTTTT. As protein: CASSRSGATNTGELFF.

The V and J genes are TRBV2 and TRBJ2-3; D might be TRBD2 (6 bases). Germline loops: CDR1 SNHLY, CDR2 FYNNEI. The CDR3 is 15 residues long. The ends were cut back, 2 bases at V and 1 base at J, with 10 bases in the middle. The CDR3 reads CASSEYGGGTDTQYF. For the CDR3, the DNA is TGTGCCAGCAGTGAATACGGCGGGGGCACAGATACGCAGTATTTT.

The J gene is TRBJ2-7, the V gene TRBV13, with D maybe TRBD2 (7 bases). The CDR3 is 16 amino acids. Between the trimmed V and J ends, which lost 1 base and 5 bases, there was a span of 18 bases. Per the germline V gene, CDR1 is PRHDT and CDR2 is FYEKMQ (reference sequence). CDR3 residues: CASSLDGPGEGNEQYF. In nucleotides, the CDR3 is TGTGCCAGCAGCTTAGATGGGCCAGGGGAGGGAAACGAGCAGTACTTC.

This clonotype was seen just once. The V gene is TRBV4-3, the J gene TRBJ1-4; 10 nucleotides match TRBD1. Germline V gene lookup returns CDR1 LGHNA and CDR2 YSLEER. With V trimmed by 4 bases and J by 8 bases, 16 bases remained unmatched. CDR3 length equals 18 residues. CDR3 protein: CASSPPDRGLGILEKLFF. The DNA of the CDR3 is TGCGCCAGCAGCCCGCCCGACAGGGGGCTAGGAATCTTAGAAAAACTGTTTTTT.